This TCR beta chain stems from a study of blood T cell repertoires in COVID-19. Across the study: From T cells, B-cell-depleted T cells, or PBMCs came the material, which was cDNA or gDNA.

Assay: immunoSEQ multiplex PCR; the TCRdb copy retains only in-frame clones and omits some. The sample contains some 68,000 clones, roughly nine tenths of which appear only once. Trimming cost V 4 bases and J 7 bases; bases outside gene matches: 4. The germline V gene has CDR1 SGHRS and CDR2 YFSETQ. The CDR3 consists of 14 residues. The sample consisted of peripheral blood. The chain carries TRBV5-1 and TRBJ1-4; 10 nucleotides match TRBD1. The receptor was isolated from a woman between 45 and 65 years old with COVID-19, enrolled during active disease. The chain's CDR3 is CASSVDRGREKLFF. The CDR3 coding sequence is TGCGCCAGCAGCGTAGACAGGGGGCGTGAAAAACTGTTTTTT.